This T cell receptor (beta chain) was obtained from a study of T-cell memory formation after mild COVID-19. Overall study: TCR clusters showed largely donor specificity.

Trimming cost V 3 bases and J 4 bases, with 9 bases left between them. The CDR3 length is 13 residues. TCRdb fed the 5' RACE reads into MiXCR, producing one record per CDR3 protein. The sample gives roughly 560,000 distinct CDR3 sequences, 20% of which show up once; approximately 12% is in the top ten. This clonotype was seen ten or more times. Sequencing was carried out using PBMCs or a T cell subset sorted from them (not recorded which). This TCR came from an adult woman who had mild COVID-19 (a few samples of this study predate the infection). Cell type and time point are not known. The chain employs TRBV12-3 or TRBV12-4 and TRBJ1-1; tentatively, D is TRBD1 (6 bases). The CDR3, as DNA: TGTGCCAGCAGTTTTGGGGGGCTCACTGAAGCTTTCTTT. This codes for CASSFGGLTEAFF.